This TCR beta chain was documented in a study of T cells in Graves' hyperthyroidism and ophthalmopathy (dated by TCRdb to the late 2010s). A note on the overall study: Peripheral blood was collected at initial diagnosis, before any treatment. To identify distinguishing TCR V-J signatures, a discovery cohort of around 100 patients was used, comprising some 45 with Graves' ophthalmopathy and some 60 with stable Graves' hyperthyroidism. Prospective prediction of ophthalmopathy was tested in an independent validation cohort consisting of 18 to 20 hyperthyroidism patients and some 16 patients who later progressed to ophthalmopathy. The roughly 100 discovery patients were divided at random into training and test sets in a 7:3 ratio. The study also compared thyroid tissue and blood T-cell repertoires from more than 5 Graves' hyperthyroidism patients. After sampling, hyperthyroidism patients received methimazole starting at 30 mg daily, and ophthalmopathy patients received high-dose intravenous methylprednisolone. The paper describes TCR Vbeta CDR3 sequencing of around 140 peripheral blood samples, made up of about 40 ophthalmopathy patients, 70 to 80 hyperthyroidism patients and 17 progressor patients. Points the paper makes about the study in general: Most expanded thyroid clonotypes (frequency above 0.001) were also found in blood, which suggests that blood repertoires may mirror thyroid immune responses. Ophthalmopathy was separated from stable hyperthyroidism by a 13 V-J signature model, with approximately 90% sensitivity and about 81% specificity obtained in cross-validation and 80%/75% obtained in testing. During validation, the model predicted progression to ophthalmopathy a median of about 6.5 months ahead of onset, with 70.59% sensitivity and more than 72% specificity. Sample size was not statistically predetermined, and investigators were not blinded to group allocation.

The junction shows trimming of 3 bases on V and 4 bases on J, and the gene matches do not reach 16 bases of it. The CDR3 runs 20 amino acids, cysteine and phenylalanine included. CDR3 DNA only is kept here, 60 bases in frame from base 1. Of note for this clonotype: Which antigen it targets is not known. Within one base of it there is no much larger clone, and no base qualities were kept.

The TCR beta CDR3 regions were amplified from the RNA transcripts. A first-round RT-PCR of the TCR CDR3 used the HTBI primer set with the Qiagen OneStep RT-PCR kit. The libraries were constructed in a second round of multiplex PCR and then size-selected and purified. Paired-end sequencing of the libraries was performed with 100 bp reads on an Illumina HiSeq2000. The paper's data handling went like this. Raw data were processed with SOAPnuke, discarding reads with adapters, uncalled bases, mean Phred below 15, or no exact constant-primer or identifier match. High-quality paired reads were merged using COPE v1.2.5, and each unique nucleotide sequence was defined as a clonotype. Clonotypes were aligned to IMGT TRBV, TRBD and TRBJ reference segments using MiTCR v1.1. Only V-J combinations with frequency above 0.0001, covering roughly 99% of repertoires, were analysed. The TCS score was defined as the ratio of F50 (clonal expansion) to E x V (chaos), calculated using BLOSUM62-based TCRdist between CDR3 peptides within each V-J. Welch's t-statistics and random forest reduced just over 500 V-J features to 13, which were used in a naive Bayes classifier (R e1071). TCRdb trimmed the raw reads at Q25, called clones with MiXCR and kept productive beta chains. Merged by CDR3 protein, the rows form single entries marked with the most common genes and DNA. These V and J calls originate from TCRdb's pipeline instead of the authors' own analysis. The sample records some 510,000 distinct CDR3 sequences, around 21% of which are singletons. The ten most abundant clones make up more than 20% of the sample.

Graves' hyperthyroidism was defined as stable when no progression to ophthalmopathy occurred over 18 months of follow-up. Hyperthyroidism patients were aged 18 to 65 years and newly diagnosed, with disease duration of less than 2 months. Any patient with an uncontrolled infection, another autoimmune disease, pregnancy or lactation was excluded. Diagnoses were established on the basis of clinical symptoms, serum thyroxine and TRAb, thyroid ultrasound, and orbital computed tomography. PBMCs were separated from under 12 ml of fresh peripheral blood using Ficoll-Paque density gradient centrifugation. Trizol reagent was used to extract total RNA, and RNA quality was then checked on an Agilent 2100 Bioanalyzer.

Sequences were obtained from blood. The chain is encoded by TRBV12-3 or TRBV12-4 joined to TRBJ2-2, with 11 central nucleotides matching TRBD2. The source of this sequence is a man aged 18 to 30 with Graves' hyperthyroidism. CDR3 sequence: CASSFLPGLAVMDPTGELFF. Read as DNA, the sequence is TGTGCCAGCAGTTTTTTACCGGGACTAGCGGTTATGGATCCCACCGGGGAGCTGTTTTTT.